This TCR beta chain emerged from a study of T-cell memory formation after mild COVID-19 (dated by TCRdb to the early 2020s). As for the study more broadly: TCR sequence clusters from the two donors were largely donor specific. In a couple of donors, T-cell clones that expanded and contracted after mild COVID-19 were tracked by sequencing TCRalpha and TCRbeta repertoires over time. Two young, previously healthy adult volunteers, one female and one male, were included in the cohort.

CDR1 and CDR2, looked up from the germline V gene (reference sequence), are SGHKS and YYEKEE. The junction carries 2 bases between V and J, which are trimmed by 0 bases and 4 bases respectively. The CDR3 measures 12 amino acids from cysteine to phenylalanine. Only CDR3 DNA is held: 36 bases, read in frame from base 1. The sequencing machine was an Illumina NovaSeq 6000. cDNA libraries for TCRalpha and TCRbeta were prepared by 5'RACE using constant-segment primers, with sample barcodes and unique molecular identifiers added. RNA was extracted from every sample with Trizol reagent. Library amplification was performed in two PCR steps, and a second sample barcode and Illumina TruSeq adapters were introduced in the second step. Sequencing of the libraries was done on an Illumina NovaSeq, producing 2 x 150 bp paired-end reads. In the source study's methods: With migec v1.2.7, reads were demultiplexed and then collapsed into UMI-guided consensus sequences. With mixcr v2.1.11, UMI consensuses were aligned to TRA and TRB V and J templates and assembled into clonotypes. A clonotype was counted as expanded or contracted only if both edgeR and NoisET called the change significant, with noise models trained on biological replicates. For edgeR calls, a false discovery rate-adjusted p below 0.01 and a log2 fold-change threshold of 1 were applied. As an exploratory analysis of dynamics, max-normalized trajectories of the 1000 most abundant clonotypes were examined with PCA combined with hierarchical clustering. Separately sequenced CD4+ and CD8+ repertoires were used to assign the CD4 or CD8 phenotype of responding clones. TCRdb reprocessing: public reads trimmed at Q25 with fastp, clones called with MiXCR, in-frame beta chains kept. Duplicate CDR3 protein sequences are folded into a single record with the most common DNA and genes. The V and J calls, along with clone size, are taken from TCRdb and not from the paper's own processing. This sample comprises just under 350,000 distinct CDR3 sequences, about an eighth of them detected only once. The ten largest make up about 20% of the sample.

This clonotype was detected ten times or more. Its cognate antigen has yet to be identified. Qualities for individual bases were not recorded, and no much larger clone is one base off. PBMCs were isolated by Ficoll-Paque density gradient centrifugation. What the work shows at the level of the full study, not this receptor alone: The study included only a couple of mild cases, and larger cohorts that include severe cases with pre-infection samples were judged to be necessary. Contracting CD4+ clones appeared mostly in the CM and EM memory subsets, whereas CD8+ clones were enriched in EMRA. Clones contracting from day 15 to 85 had balanced CD4/CD8 phenotypes, while a second wave expanding from day 15 to 37 was biased towards CD4+. The detection of some responding clones in pre-infection memory suggests that pre-existing cross-reactive memory T cells joined the SARS-CoV-2 response. SARS-CoV-2 specificity of the second-wave clones peaking on day 37 was not confirmed.

The sequence came from a man between 18 and 29 years old who had mild COVID-19 (a few samples of this study predate the infection). The sample titles of this study are shuffled in the database, so cell type and time point are left out; the donor was told from shared clones. Sample: PBMCs or a T cell subset sorted from them (not recorded which). The V and J segments used are TRBV5-5 and TRBJ1-3; the D segment cannot be called with confidence. For the CDR3, the sequence is CASSLDGNTIYF. The nucleotides are TGTGCCAGCAGCTTGGACGGAAACACCATATATTTT. Here the CDR3 is joined to the reference TRBV5-5 and TRBJ1-3 genes, and the full variable domain is: DAGVTQSPTHLIKTRGQQVTLRCSPISGHKSVSWYQQVLGQGPQFIFQYYEKEERGRGNFPDRFSARQFPNYSSELNVNALLLGDSALYLCASSLDGNTIYFGEGSWLTVV.